What follows are 18 T cell receptor beta chains derived from one specimen sequenced in a study of blood T cell repertoires in COVID-19 (dated by TCRdb to the early 2020s). The method behind the library was the immunoSEQ multiplex PCR assay. TCRdb's version of the immuneACCESS table is confined to in-frame rearrangements and falls short of the full clone set. An unresolved V gene accounts for under half of the shortfall where checked; the remainder is of unknown origin. Present in this sample are about 200,000 clones, about 85% of which were seen just once. The leading ten clones occupy around 4.9% of the sample. The sample was peripheral blood. These receptor sequences come from a woman over 75 with acute or convalescent COVID-19.

This clone was seen only a few times. This chain joins TRBV19 and TRBJ1-3, with TRBD1 matching 8 bases. Trimming took 5 bases from V and 4 from J; bases not matched to a gene: 7. The CDR3 loop spans 15 amino acids. CDR1 LNHDA and CDR2 SQIVND come from the germline V gene (reference sequence). CDR3: CASSVRTGKGNTIYF. In DNA, the CDR3 is TGTGCCAGTAGTGTACGGACAGGGAAAGGAAACACCATATATTTT.

This chain joins TRBV21-1 and TRBJ2-5; TRBD1 is the table's D call, not checked against the DNA. TRBV21-1 counts as a pseudogene. The CDR3 is made up of 13 amino acids. DNA of the CDR3: TGTGCCAGCAGCAGACAGGGTGGGGAGACCCAGTACTTC. Amino acids: CASSRQGGETQYF.

The V gene is TRBV5-5, the J gene TRBJ2-3, with TRBD2 identical over 15 bases. The junction had 6 bases not matched to a gene; V was cut back by 4 bases and J by 6 bases. There are 16 residues in the CDR3. Germline V gene lookup returns CDR1 SGHKS and CDR2 YYEKEE (reference sequence). This CDR3 is CASSKGLAGGGDTQYF. CDR3 sequence (DNA): TGTGCCAGCAGCAAGGGACTAGCGGGAGGAGGGGATACGCAGTATTTT.

The chain employs TRBV28 and TRBJ1-2, with 7 positions matching TRBD1. The germline V gene encodes CDR1 MDHEN and CDR2 SYDVKM. The CDR3 length is 12 residues. Trimming cost V 7 bases and J 8 bases; bases outside gene matches: 7. CDR3 in amino acids: CASKGARGGYTF. In DNA form, the CDR3 reads TGTGCCAGCAAGGGGGCGCGAGGCGGCTACACCTTC.

This chain links TRBV29-1 with TRBJ1-4, with 9 positions matching TRBD1. The CDR3 sequence is 16 residues long. Trimming removed 6 bases from V and 0 bases from J; junction bases left unmatched: 8. Germline CDR1 SQVTM, CDR2 ANQGSEA. The CDR3, as DNA: TGCAGCGTACTAAATCGACAGGGGGCAACTAATGAAAAACTGTTTTTT. It encodes CSVLNRQGATNEKLFF.

This clone was seen only once. The genes are TRBV6-5 and TRBJ1-2, with 12 bases aligning to TRBD1. The V segment lost 1 base and the J segment 7 bases; nucleotides outside the gene matches: 4. Germline CDR1 MNHEY, CDR2 SVGAGI. The CDR3 is made up of 15 amino acids. The CDR3 coding sequence is TGTGCCAGCAGTTACTTGGGGACAGGGGGCTCTGGCTACACCTTC. This gives the protein CASSYLGTGGSGYTF.

In this sample, this clone turned up a few times. The chain employs TRBV28 and TRBJ1-1; D is possibly TRBD1 (6 bases). The length of the CDR3 is 15 residues. Germline assignment: CDR1 MDHEN and CDR2 SYDVKM. V was pared by 8 bases and J by 4 bases, with 20 bases between. The CDR3 sequence: CASPPPGQRSTEAFF. The CDR3 DNA is TGTGCCAGCCCCCCCCCGGGACAAAGGAGCACTGAAGCTTTCTTT. The full variable domain, with the rest looked up from reference TRBV28 and TRBJ1-1, is DVKVTQSSRYLVKRTGEKVFLECVQDMDHENMFWYRQDPGLGLRLIYFSYDVKMKEKGDIPEGYSVSREKKERFSLILESASTNQTSMYLCASPPPGQRSTEAFFGQGTRLTVV.

The genes are TRBV7-9 and TRBJ2-1, with 11 bases that match TRBD2. Per the germline V gene, CDR1 is SEHNR and CDR2 is FQNEAQ (reference sequence). With V trimmed by 4 bases and J by 1 base, 12 bases remained unmatched. This CDR3 contains 19 residues. The CDR3 spells CASSYLYIAGGPSYNEQFF. Here the CDR3 DNA reads TGTGCCAGCAGCTACCTATATATAGCGGGAGGGCCGTCCTACAATGAGCAGTTCTTC.

The V gene is TRBV5-1, the J gene TRBJ1-2; the D gene is possibly TRBD1 (6 bases). From germline, CDR1 is SGHRS and CDR2 YFSETQ. This CDR3 comprises 14 residues. Trimming cost V 0 bases and J 6 bases, with 12 bases left between them. CDR3 in DNA: TGCGCCAGCAGCTTGGGCAGGGGTACTAATGGCTACACCTTC. Translating it yields CASSLGRGTNGYTF.

The chain carries TRBV11-1 and TRBJ2-7; 8 nucleotides line up with TRBD2. The V gene end was trimmed by 2 bases and the J gene end by 4 bases; junction bases not matched to a gene: 4. The germline V gene encodes CDR1 SGHAT and CDR2 FQDESV (reference sequence). This CDR3 region has 14 residues. The CDR3 region has the DNA TGTGCCAGCAGCTTAAGAACTAGCGGTTACGAGCAGTACTTC. As protein: CASSLRTSGYEQYF.

The V and J genes are TRBV11-2 and TRBJ1-1; possibly TRBD1 for D (6 bases). V gave up 2 bases and J gave up 8 bases, with 9 bases separating them. CDR3 size: 12 residues. CDR1 is SGHAT and CDR2 is FQNNGV in the germline V gene. This CDR3 reads CASSLTGHEAFF. The CDR3 DNA follows: TGTGCCAGCAGCTTAACGGGACACGAAGCTTTCTTT.

The V gene is TRBV27, the J gene TRBJ1-5, with 7 bases lining up with TRBD1. This CDR3 comprises 16 residues. V shed 1 base and J 7 bases; nucleotides not matched to a gene: 10. Looked up from germline, CDR1 is MNHEY and CDR2 is SMNVEV (reference sequence). CDR3 in amino acids: CASSLLARGDEQPQHF. CDR3 DNA sequence: TGTGCCAGCAGTTTATTGGCCAGGGGGGATGAGCAGCCCCAGCATTTT.

This clone appeared a single time. This chain links TRBV5-1 with TRBJ1-5; 9 bases align to TRBD1. Germline V lookup: CDR1 SGHRS, CDR2 YFSETQ. This CDR3 comprises 14 residues. Trimming removed 2 bases from V and 5 bases from J; junction bases left unmatched: 2. The CDR3 is CASSFGQGHQPQHF. The CDR3 nucleotides read TGCGCCAGCAGCTTCGGACAGGGGCATCAGCCCCAGCATTTT.

The chain links TRBV5-4 to TRBJ2-2, with 12 bases identical to TRBD1. Trimming at V came to 4 bases and at J to 9 bases, leaving 7 bases not matched to a gene. CDR1 and CDR2 from the germline V gene are SGHNT and YYREEE (reference sequence). This CDR3 is 15 amino acids long. The CDR3 here is CASSPEGDRGRELFF. DNA of the CDR3: TGTGCCAGCAGCCCCGAGGGGGACAGGGGGCGGGAGCTGTTTTTT.

The V call is TRBV10-1, the J call TRBJ2-7; 8 bases are a match to TRBD1. The CDR3 consists of 13 residues. CDR1 and CDR2 from the germline V gene are WNHNN and SYGVQD (reference sequence). J lost 5 bases, V lost 10 bases, and 10 bases had no gene match. The CDR3 is CATSTGAVNEQYF. As DNA, the CDR3 is TGCGCCACCTCGACAGGGGCAGTGAACGAGCAGTACTTC.

CDR3 loop: CASSPRLAGQYEQYF. The CDR3 DNA sequence: TGTGCCAGCAGCCCTCGGCTAGCGGGTCAATACGAGCAGTACTTC. The V and J genes are TRBV11-2 and TRBJ2-7; 8 bases match TRBD2. The V and J ends lost 5 bases and 4 bases, in that order; junction bases with no gene match: 10. In germline, CDR1 is SGHAT, CDR2 FQNNGV. The CDR3 is made up of 15 amino acids.

This clone was detected once. The chain has TRBV4-3 and TRBJ2-3, with a weak D call TRBD1 (5 bases). Germline CDR1 LGHNA, CDR2 YSLEER. Trimming cost V 0 bases and J 2 bases, with 6 bases left between them. This CDR3 contains 14 residues. CDR3 amino acids: CASSQETVTDTQYF. The CDR3 nucleotides read TGCGCCAGCAGCCAAGAGACAGTCACAGATACGCAGTATTTT.

This chain uses TRBV6-5 with TRBJ2-3, with TRBD2 as a possible D gene (6 bases). Germline V lookup: CDR1 MNHEY, CDR2 SVGAGI. The CDR3 is made up of 14 amino acids. The V and J ends lost 4 bases and 4 bases respectively, with 12 bases between them. CDR3 residues: CASSFPGAPDTQYF. In nucleotides, the CDR3 is TGTGCCAGCAGTTTTCCGGGAGCCCCAGATACGCAGTATTTT.